Sequencing of this T cell receptor beta chain was carried out in a study of technical replicates of blood from several donors. Here immunoSEQ multiplex PCR was the method, and the copy in TCRdb shows in-frame clones only, minus some. The repertoire includes 65,000 to 95,000 clones, approximately 86% of them detected once, and roughly 4.9% sits in the top ten. From germline, CDR1 is SGHNT and CDR2 YYREEE (reference sequence). The V gene end was trimmed by 5 bases and the J gene end by 5 bases; junction bases not matched to a gene: 7. The CDR3 covers 15 residues. This rearrangement joins TRBV5-4 to TRBJ2-7; TRBD2 matches 13 bases. The source is a human donor in good health. Some clones in this sample may be carry-over from other donors' samples. Sequences were obtained from PBMCs. As DNA, the CDR3 is TGTGCCAGCAGACCTCTGGGGACTAGCGGGAACGAGCAGTACTTC. It translates to CASRPLGTSGNEQYF.